The present T cell receptor beta chain was sequenced within a study of T-cell memory formation after mild COVID-19. The wider study: The study found TCR clusters largely donor specific.

V was pared by 5 bases and J by 0 bases, with 9 bases of the junction left unmatched. Germline CDR1 and CDR2: LNHDA and SQIVND (reference sequence). The CDR3 runs 17 residues. This clonotype appeared a few times. Its matching antigen is unknown. The TCR alpha and TCR beta cDNA libraries, bearing sample barcodes and UMIs, were generated by 5'RACE using constant-segment primers. Using its own MiXCR run on the 5' RACE reads, TCRdb lists one record per CDR3 protein. This repertoire shows hundreds of thousands of distinct CDR3 sequences, approximately 13% found once; its top ten account for about a fifth. Whole-study results and caveats: Whether day 37 second-wave clones are SARS-CoV-2-specific was not confirmed. CM and EM subsets held most contracting CD4+ clones; EMRA held CD8+ ones.

Sequenced sample: PBMCs or a T cell subset sorted from them (not recorded which). The gene calls are TRBV19 and TRBJ2-3; 9 bases are a match to TRBD1. The clonotype originates from a man younger than 35 who had mild COVID-19 (a few samples of this study predate the infection). Cell type and time point are not known. CDR3 amino acids: CASSASHRGRSTDTQYF. CDR3 DNA sequence: TGTGCCAGTAGTGCCTCACACAGGGGGCGAAGCACAGATACGCAGTATTTT.